The sequence of this T cell receptor beta chain was determined in a study of blood T cell repertoires in COVID-19. Study-level information: Both acute and convalescent COVID-19 samples were obtained from the United States, Italy and Spain. Sample material is recorded as cDNA or gDNA derived from T cells, B-cell-depleted T cells, or PBMCs.

Repertoires were generated with immunoSEQ multiplex PCR, while TCRdb's copy carries only in-frame clones and drops some. The table includes just over 650,000 clones, 90% detected once. The CDR3 has 17 amino acids. The ends lost 5 bases at V and 0 bases at J; junction bases unmatched: 8. The germline CDR1 and CDR2 sequences are SGHVS and FNYEAQ. The origin of this receptor is a woman aged 18-29 years with acute or convalescent COVID-19. The sequenced sample consisted of peripheral blood. The rearrangement joins TRBV7-6 to TRBJ1-3; TRBD1 agrees at 9 bases. The CDR3 sequence: CASSPTGGQVSGNTIYF. The CDR3 DNA follows: TGTGCCAGCAGCCCGACAGGGGGGCAAGTCTCTGGAAACACCATATATTTT.